The present T cell receptor (beta chain) was sequenced within a study of blood T cell repertoires in COVID-19. Study-wide background: Sites across the United States, Italy and Spain contributed samples from acute and convalescent COVID-19. From T cells, B-cell-depleted T cells, or PBMCs came the material, which was cDNA or gDNA.

This table comes from immunoSEQ multiplex PCR, and its TCRdb copy is limited to in-frame clones, with some not included. The repertoire holds some 260,000 clones, around nine tenths seen once, with around 1.4% in the top ten. The CDR3 contains 15 residues. Unmatched junction bases numbered 3, after V lost 4 bases and J lost 0 bases. Germline assignment: CDR1 LGHDT and CDR2 YNNKEL (reference sequence). What was sequenced was peripheral blood. V usage is TRBV3-1 (or the pseudogene TRBV3-2) and J usage is TRBJ2-1; TRBD1 aligns across 7 bases. This TCR was recovered from a man older than 75 with acute or convalescent COVID-19. The CDR3 spells CASSPRQGSYNEQFF. The CDR3 DNA reads TGTGCCAGCAGCCCCCGACAGGGCTCCTACAATGAGCAGTTCTTC.